A single sample is the source of the 10 T cell receptor beta chains below, sequenced in a study of blood T cell repertoires in COVID-19. Only in-frame clones appear in the TCRdb table, and some are missing; sequencing was by immunoSEQ multiplex PCR. Seen here are over 200,000 clones, around 90% observed once, and the top ten hold roughly 16%. Material: PBMCs or T cells enriched from blood (not recorded which). Every receptor here comes from a man aged 25-45 years who had been exposed to COVID-19.

The chain joins TRBV27 to TRBJ1-1; tentatively, D is TRBD1 (5 bases). The length of the CDR3 is 13 residues. CDR1 MNHEY and CDR2 SMNVEV come from the germline V gene (reference sequence). Trimming took off 7 bases at V and 4 bases at J, with 13 bases between the two ends. CDR3 region: CASTLRGGTEAFF. The CDR3 region has the DNA TGTGCCAGCACCCTCCGGGGGGGCACTGAAGCTTTCTTT.

The V and J genes are TRBV18 and TRBJ2-5; 7 nucleotides line up with TRBD2. Germline CDR1 and CDR2: KGHSH and LQKENI. The CDR3 has 13 residues. V was clipped by 3 bases and J by 4 bases; unmatched bases: 2. CDR3 sequence reads: CASSPSGAETQYF. CDR3 DNA sequence: TGTGCCAGCTCACCGAGCGGGGCAGAGACCCAGTACTTC.

The sample holds one count of this clone. J is TRBJ2-5 and V is TRBV7-9; TRBD2 aligns across 11 bases. Trimming at V came to 3 bases and at J to 5 bases, leaving 5 bases not matched to a gene. The CDR3 covers 15 residues. The germline V gene has CDR1 SEHNR and CDR2 FQNEAQ (reference sequence). The CDR3 nucleotides are TGTGCCAGCAGCTTTATAGCGGGGGGGGCGGAGACCCAGTACTTC. It encodes CASSFIAGGAETQYF.

This chain links TRBV30 with TRBJ1-2; D is unresolved. V lost 3 bases and J lost 8, with 16 bases in between. The CDR3 loop spans 13 amino acids. Looked up from germline, CDR1 is GTSNPN and CDR2 is SVGIG (reference sequence). In nucleotides, the CDR3 is TGTGCCTGGAGCTTAGGCGGCCTTCGAGGCTACACCTTC. This gives the protein CAWSLGGLRGYTF.

The genes are TRBV4-1 and TRBJ1-1; D not resolved. CDR1 and CDR2 from the germline V gene are MGHRA and YSYEKL. CDR3 length equals 18 residues. Trimming stripped 0 bases from V and 1 base from J, with 18 bases between. CDR3: CASSQDVVRFPWNTEAFF. In DNA form, the CDR3 reads TGCGCCAGCAGCCAAGACGTCGTCAGGTTTCCGTGGAACACTGAAGCTTTCTTT.

The V call is TRBV27, the J call TRBJ1-6, with D perhaps matching TRBD1 (5 bases). Germline-derived CDR1 and CDR2 are MNHEY and SMNVEV (reference sequence). The V end was cut by 4 bases, the J end by 3 bases, with 7 bases between. The CDR3 is 14 amino acids. This CDR3 reads CASSSQGYNSPLHF. In nucleotides, the CDR3 is TGTGCCAGCAGTTCGCAGGGCTATAATTCACCCCTCCACTTT.

The chain is built from TRBV30 and TRBJ2-7; D is perhaps TRBD2 (6 bases). Deletions cut 0 bases from V and 0 bases from J, with 6 bases between. Germline-derived CDR1 and CDR2 are GTSNPN and SVGIG (reference sequence). The CDR3 length is 13 residues. The CDR3 DNA reads TGTGCCTGGAGTGTCGGGAGCTCCTACGAGCAGTACTTC. It codes for CAWSVGSSYEQYF.

The chain uses TRBV4-1 and TRBJ2-6; possibly TRBD2 for D (6 bases). This CDR3 has 20 amino acids. Per the germline V gene, CDR1 is MGHRA and CDR2 is YSYEKL. V lost 0 bases to trimming and J lost 5 bases, with 23 bases between them. CDR3 region: CASSQDGSLGIRKRANVLTF. In DNA form, the CDR3 reads TGCGCCAGCAGCCAAGACGGGAGTCTAGGGATCCGCAAAAGGGCCAACGTCCTGACTTTC.

The rearrangement joins TRBV3-1 (or the pseudogene TRBV3-2) to TRBJ2-1, with 13 bases lining up with TRBD2. The germline gives CDR1 LGHDT, CDR2 YNNKEL (reference sequence). The length of the CDR3 is 16 residues. V lost 3 bases and J lost 6; bases outside the gene matches: 5. The CDR3 here is CASSQGLAGQFNEQFF. The CDR3 DNA reads as TGTGCCAGCAGCCAGGGACTAGCGGGACAGTTCAATGAGCAGTTCTTC.

CDR3 DNA sequence: TGTGCCAGCAGCCAAGTTGGGCATACCGGGGAGCTGTTTTTT. It specifies CASSQVGHTGELFF. The genes are TRBV4-2 and TRBJ2-2; the D is unclear. From germline, CDR1 is LGHNA and CDR2 YNFKEQ. The germline V and J ends were trimmed by 1 base and 5 bases, with 8 bases remaining between them. This CDR3 is built from 14 residues.